The source of this T cell receptor beta chain is a study of shared clonotypes between healthy human individuals. Study-wide results and limits: Approximately 5.3% was the fraction of naive CD4 clonotypes found shared across several donors.

Terminally differentiated effector memory CD45RA+ cells were left out of the naive CD8 fraction, which was CD45RO-negative and positively selected for CCR7. This CDR3 is built from 13 residues. V dropped 2 bases and J dropped 7 bases, with 12 bases sitting between them. Germline V CDR1 and CDR2: SGHRS, YFSETQ. Remarks on this clone: What it recognizes is unknown.

Profiled with immunoSEQ multiplex PCR; TCRdb holds only in-frame clones, not every one. The repertoire consists of around 2,000,000 clones, with over 85% occurring once and the leading ten covering 1.2%. Sequenced material: naive CD8+ T cells sorted from blood. The TCR was taken from a man aged 18 to 29 in good health. The chain combines TRBV5-1 with TRBJ1-1; D remains ambiguous. The CDR3 nucleotides read TGCGCCAGCAGCTTTAATGTAGATTTTGAAGCTTTCTTT. It specifies CASSFNVDFEAFF.